This entry lists 27 T cell receptor beta chains sequenced from one sample in a study of PD-1 blockade in classical Hodgkin lymphoma (dated by TCRdb to between 2020 and 2021). The method was the immunoSEQ multiplex PCR assay. TCRdb's version of the immuneACCESS table is confined to in-frame rearrangements and falls short of the full clone set. An unresolved V gene accounts for under half of the shortfall where checked; the remainder is of unknown origin. For this sample there are about 19,000 clones; 80% appear just once. The top ten clonotypes cover roughly a fifth of the sample. Taken with the paper, the label for time point translates to: cycle 4 day 1 (C4D1), after more than five weeks of nivolumab. Every trial patient had relapsed following autologous stem cell transplantation, and prior brentuximab vedotin exposure was what differed among cohorts A, B and C. The sample consisted of peripheral blood mononuclear cells (PBMCs), taken before the fourth cycle of nivolumab. The receptors were gathered from a human donor with classical Hodgkin lymphoma.

The chain joins TRBV9 to TRBJ2-5; 7 bases fit TRBD2. The ends lost 0 bases at V and 1 base at J; junction bases unmatched: 3. The germline gives CDR1 SGDLS, CDR2 YYNGEE. This CDR3 has 15 amino acids. The CDR3 region is CASSVAASGQETQYF. CDR3 nucleotides: TGTGCCAGCAGCGTAGCGGCTAGCGGCCAAGAGACCCAGTACTTC. The full variable domain, its missing parts supplied by reference TRBV9 and TRBJ2-5, is DSGVTQTPKHLITATGQRVTLRCSPRSGDLSVYWYQQSLDQGLQFLIQYYNGEERAKGNILERFSAQQFPDLHSELNLSSLELGDSALYFCASSVAASGQETQYFGPGTRLLVL.

This clone was seen only once. The CDR3 coding sequence is TGTGCCAGCATCCCTTACTTGGGCAATGAGCAGTTCTTC. The encoded protein is CASIPYLGNEQFF. The gene calls are TRBV6-1 and TRBJ2-1; no clear D gene. Between the trimmed V and J ends, which lost 7 bases and 6 bases, there was a span of 13 bases. Per germline, CDR1 MNHNS and CDR2 SASEGT. This CDR3 has 13 amino acids.

This clone was found once. The chain links TRBV7-2 to TRBJ2-1; D might be TRBD1 or TRBD2, each matching 5 bases. V dropped 1 base and J dropped 6 bases, with 16 bases sitting between them. This CDR3 is 16 amino acids long. Per the germline V gene, CDR1 is SGHTA and CDR2 is FQGNSA. This CDR3 is CASSLDAWRGTNEQFF. The DNA of the CDR3 is TGTGCCAGCAGCTTAGATGCCTGGCGAGGGACCAATGAGCAGTTCTTC. The full variable domain, with the rest looked up from reference TRBV7-2 and TRBJ2-1, is GAGVSQSPSNKVTEKGKDVELRCDPISGHTALYWYRQSLGQGLEFLIYFQGNSAPDKSGLPSDRFSAERTGGSVSTLTIQRTQQEDSAVYLCASSLDAWRGTNEQFFGPGTRLTVL.

The chain combines TRBV25-1 with TRBJ2-1; 7 nucleotides line up with TRBD2. From germline, CDR1 is MGHDK and CDR2 SYGVNS. This CDR3 region has 12 residues. J lost 7 bases, V lost 5 bases, and 2 bases had no gene match. The CDR3 DNA is TGTGCCAGCAGTCCGGGAGGAAATGAGCAGTTCTTC. It is translated as CASSPGGNEQFF.

The gene calls are TRBV7-9 and TRBJ1-2; possible D gene TRBD1, 5 bases. The CDR3 covers 14 residues. Trimming removed 1 base at V and 4 bases at J, with 10 bases between. Germline-derived CDR1 and CDR2 are SEHNR and FQNEAQ (reference sequence). CDR3 loop: CASSLVPGLYGYTF. For the CDR3, the DNA is TGTGCCAGCAGCTTAGTGCCGGGACTCTATGGCTACACCTTC.

V gene TRBV4-3 combines with J gene TRBJ2-2; tentatively, D is TRBD2 (5 bases). Germline CDR1 LGHNA, CDR2 YSLEER. The V and J ends lost 0 bases and 7 bases respectively, with 21 bases between them. This CDR3 comprises 18 residues. CDR3: CASSQDSLGLPRVGELFF. CDR3 nucleotide sequence: TGCGCCAGCAGCCAAGATTCCCTTGGACTCCCTCGAGTCGGGGAGCTGTTTTTT.

Remarks on this clone: Since no conserved phenylalanine or tryptophan closes the CDR3, a read error is the likely cause. The rearrangement joins TRBV7-9 to TRBJ1-1; unclear D gene. Looked up from germline, CDR1 is SEHNR and CDR2 is FQNEAQ (reference sequence). Between the trimmed V and J ends, which lost 4 bases and 4 bases, there was a span of 19 bases. The CDR3 spans 16 residues. The CDR3 DNA is TGTGCCAGCAGCTCACCATGGTCCCAAAAGGGCACTGAAGCTTTCTCT. Protein: CASSSPWSQKGTEAFS.

This clone was detected a few times. The chain is built from TRBV5-1 and TRBJ2-7; 14 positions match TRBD2. This CDR3 spans 18 amino acids. Germline V gene data show CDR1 as SGHRS and CDR2 as YFSETQ. Trimming took 3 bases from V and 6 from J; bases not matched to a gene: 14. The CDR3 DNA reads TGCGCCAGCAGCTATTCAATGCCGGGACTAGCGGGAGTGCGCGAGCAGTACTTC. Encoded protein: CASSYSMPGLAGVREQYF.

A single count supports this clone. V and J are TRBV4-3 and TRBJ2-7; a weak D match, TRBD1 (5 bases). V was shortened by 5 bases and J by 6 bases, with 20 bases between the two germline ends. Germline CDR1 is LGHNA and CDR2 is YSLEER. CDR3 length: 15 residues. The CDR3 sequence is CASSESGQGLGEQYF. The CDR3 region has the DNA TGCGCCAGCAGCGAGTCCGGGCAGGGTTTGGGCGAGCAGTACTTC.

The rearrangement joins TRBV15 to TRBJ2-3; maybe TRBD2 (5 bases). The germline gives CDR1 LNHNV, CDR2 YYDKDF (reference sequence). This CDR3 region has 15 residues. V was clipped by 5 bases and J by 2 bases, with 14 bases between them. The CDR3 DNA reads TGTGCCACCAGCTCCCGCCGAGGGCACACAGATACGCAGTATTTT. Amino acids: CATSSRRGHTDTQYF.

The J gene is TRBJ2-7, the V gene TRBV4-1, with 9 bases that match TRBD1. The ends lost 1 base at V and 3 bases at J; junction bases unmatched: 7. Per the germline V gene, CDR1 is MGHRA and CDR2 is YSYEKL. The CDR3 is 16 amino acids. The CDR3 DNA reads TGCGCCAGCAGCCAAGTCCCGGGACAGGGTCTCTACGAGCAGTACTTC. It translates to CASSQVPGQGLYEQYF.

V usage is TRBV12-2 and J usage is TRBJ1-5. TRBV12-2 is recorded as a pseudogene. There are 18 residues in the CDR3. The CDR3 DNA reads as TGTGCAAGTCGCTCCCCGGGGGTAACAGACTCTCACAATCAGCCCCAGCATTTT. Protein product: CASRSPGVTDSHNQPQHF.

This clone occurred once. J is TRBJ2-1 and V is TRBV9; D is possibly TRBD2 (6 bases). Between the trimmed V and J ends, which lost 4 bases and 6 bases, there was a span of 11 bases. Germline V gene data show CDR1 as SGDLS and CDR2 as YYNGEE. The CDR3 extends over 13 amino acids. CDR3 nucleotide sequence: TGTGCCAGCAGCCCCCACGGGAGCAATGAGCAGTTCTTC. Translating gives CASSPHGSNEQFF.

V and J are TRBV5-1 and TRBJ2-1; 10 bases agree with TRBD2. Unmatched junction bases numbered 4, after V lost 1 base and J lost 3 bases. Germline CDR1 SGHRS, CDR2 YFSETQ. The CDR3 is made up of 16 amino acids. CDR3 nucleotides: TGCGCCAGCAGCTTGTCAGCTAGCGGGAGCTACAATGAGCAGTTCTTC. Its protein is CASSLSASGSYNEQFF.

The V and J genes are TRBV27 and TRBJ1-5, with 8 bases lining up with TRBD1. V shed 6 bases and J 1 base; nucleotides not matched to a gene: 5. The V gene's germline CDR1 is MNHEY and CDR2 SMNVEV (reference sequence). The CDR3 runs to 15 residues. CDR3 in DNA: TGTGCCAGCAGCAGGGGGCGCGGGAGCAATCAGCCCCAGCATTTT. It is translated as CASSRGRGSNQPQHF.

Remarks on this clone: One junction end does not reproduce the germline sequence, and a read error may be involved. The rearrangement links TRBV5-6 to TRBJ2-3; D gene unclear. This CDR3 comprises 15 residues. Germline CDR1 SGHDT, CDR2 YYEEEE. The CDR3 reads CASSPEVRSTDTRYF. CDR3 DNA: TGTGCCAGCAGCCCAGAGGTTCGGAGCACAGATACGCGGTATTTT.

V gene TRBV2 combines with J gene TRBJ1-5; D not resolved. Trimming removed 2 bases at V and 5 bases at J, with 10 bases between. The germline V gene encodes CDR1 SNHLY and CDR2 FYNNEI. The CDR3 runs to 14 residues. CDR3 sequence: CASSEPRWDQPQHF. The CDR3 bases are TGTGCCAGCAGTGAACCCAGGTGGGATCAGCCCCAGCATTTT.

As DNA, the CDR3 is TGTGCCAGCAGTGAAGCGCATTACTTCTACGAGCAGTACTTC. This gives the protein CASSEAHYFYEQYF. This chain joins TRBV6-1 and TRBJ2-7; unclear D gene. CDR3 length: 14 amino acids. CDR1 is MNHNS and CDR2 is SASEGT in the germline V gene. The V end lost 0 bases, the J end lost 3 bases, and 9 bases lay between the germline ends.

This chain connects TRBV27 to TRBJ1-6; no clear D. V gave up 5 bases and J gave up 0 bases, with 14 bases separating them. This CDR3 is built from 17 residues. The germline V gene has CDR1 MNHEY and CDR2 SMNVEV (reference sequence). The CDR3 sequence: CASSPTTGSSYNSPLHF. Here the CDR3 DNA reads TGTGCCAGCAGTCCGACGACGGGGAGCTCCTATAATTCACCCCTCCACTTT.

This clone was detected only a few times. This chain joins TRBV19 and TRBJ2-7; 9 bases map to TRBD2. Looked up from germline, CDR1 is LNHDA and CDR2 is SQIVND (reference sequence). The CDR3 contains 16 residues. After removal of 4 bases from V and 2 bases from J, the junction contained 9 bases not matched to a gene. In DNA, the CDR3 is TGTGCCAGTAGTACTCTAGGACTAGCGCAAACCTACGAGCAGTACTTC. This codes for CASSTLGLAQTYEQYF.

This clone was counted only a few times. V gene TRBV4-1 combines with J gene TRBJ2-7; 8 bases align to TRBD2. V lost 0 bases, J lost 4 bases, and 8 bases stayed unmatched. In germline, CDR1 is MGHRA, CDR2 YSYEKL. This CDR3 is built from 16 residues. This chain's CDR3 is CASSQDRGGSGYEQYF. CDR3 in DNA: TGCGCCAGCAGCCAAGATCGGGGGGGTAGCGGATACGAGCAGTACTTC.

The chain employs TRBV5-1 and TRBJ2-5; D call uncertain. Trimming removed 3 bases from V and 5 bases from J, with 14 bases in between. The length of the CDR3 is 14 residues. Germline V CDR1 and CDR2: SGHRS, YFSETQ. DNA for the CDR3: TGCGCCAGCAGCTCCCTAGGCGGTGGCGAGACCCAGTACTTC. Its translation is CASSSLGGGETQYF.

The chain uses TRBV7-9 and TRBJ1-6, with TRBD1 identical over 8 bases. The CDR3 totals 13 residues. CDR1 is SEHNR and CDR2 is FQNEAQ in the germline V gene (reference sequence). The trim removed 5 bases at V and 10 bases at J, leaving 4 bases unmatched. As DNA, the CDR3 is TGTGCCAGCAGCCCACAGGGGGAGTCACCCCTCCACTTT. It codes for CASSPQGESPLHF.

The chain links TRBV27 to TRBJ2-5, with D perhaps assigned TRBD1 or TRBD2 (5 bases each). Germline lookup yields CDR1 MNHEY and CDR2 SMNVEV (reference sequence). V was pared by 3 bases and J by 2 bases, with 13 bases between. The CDR3 consists of 15 residues. The CDR3, as DNA: TGTGCCAGCAGTTTTGGAACTAGGGGTCAAGAGACCCAGTACTTC. It yields the protein CASSFGTRGQETQYF.

The chain recombines TRBV28 with TRBJ2-5, with 7 bases identical to TRBD1. The germline gives CDR1 MDHEN, CDR2 SYDVKM. With V trimmed by 7 bases and J by 9 bases, 8 bases remained unmatched. There are 12 residues in the CDR3. This CDR3 reads CASTALRGPQYF. CDR3 in DNA: TGTGCCAGCACCGCCTTGAGGGGGCCCCAGTACTTC.

The chain carries TRBV14 and TRBJ1-2; the D is unclear. Per germline, CDR1 SGHDN and CDR2 FVKESK. V was trimmed by 1 base and J by 8 bases, leaving 17 bases between them. This CDR3 contains 15 residues. In nucleotides, the CDR3 is TGTGCCAGCAGCCAAGGGTCGGTCTTTTCCGTGGGCTACACCTTC. Its protein is CASSQGSVFSVGYTF.

The chain carries TRBV6-6 and TRBJ1-5; D remains ambiguous. CDR1 is MNHNY, CDR2 SVGAGI, per germline (reference sequence). Trimming left V 3 bases short and J 0 bases short, with 6 bases between. The CDR3 consists of 14 residues. CDR3 amino acids: CASSYVTSNQPQHF. The CDR3 DNA follows: TGTGCCAGCAGTTATGTCACTAGCAATCAGCCCCAGCATTTT.